The entry below describes one TCR beta chain. The target antigen is unknown. This sample is drawn from a study of shared clonotypes between healthy human individuals. It was across several immunoSEQ plates that each subset's genomic DNA was evenly split. Libraries were prepared by immunoSEQ multiplex PCR; TCRdb keeps only in-frame clonotypes and omits some of them. This table has a few million clones, around 95% appearing once. General study points: What naive subsets generally showed was a larger estimated richness than memory subsets showed. An effect of sequencing depth on clonotype sharing among donors was expected. The four-donor shared clonotypes exceeded non-shared clonotypes in generation probability, with non-shared ones scoring lower.

The V and J ends lost 4 bases and 7 bases, in that order; junction bases with no gene match: 9. Germline loops: CDR1 SGHDT, CDR2 YYEEEE. This CDR3 spans 15 amino acids. This clonotype was obtained from a man aged 18 to 29 in good health. The chain is built from TRBV5-6 and TRBJ1-4; TRBD1 agrees at 8 bases. Sequenced input: naive CD4+ T cells sorted from blood. Subset described: CD45RA+ positively selected. CDR3 sequence reads: CASSGTGWSGEKLFF. The CDR3 DNA reads as TGTGCCAGCAGCGGGACAGGCTGGTCGGGTGAAAAACTGTTTTTT.